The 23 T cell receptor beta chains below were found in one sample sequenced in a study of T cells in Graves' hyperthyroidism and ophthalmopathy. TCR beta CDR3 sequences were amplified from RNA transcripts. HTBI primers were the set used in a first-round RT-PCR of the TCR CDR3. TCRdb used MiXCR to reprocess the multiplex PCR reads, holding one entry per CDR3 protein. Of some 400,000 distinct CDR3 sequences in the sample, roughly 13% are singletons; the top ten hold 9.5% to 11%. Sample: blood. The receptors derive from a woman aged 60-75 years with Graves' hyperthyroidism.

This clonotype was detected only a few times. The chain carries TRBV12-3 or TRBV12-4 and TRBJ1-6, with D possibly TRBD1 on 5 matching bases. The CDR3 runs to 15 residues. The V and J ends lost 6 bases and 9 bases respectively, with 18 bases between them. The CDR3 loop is CASSRLQEHSSPLHF. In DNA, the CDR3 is TGTGCCAGCAGCAGACTACAGGAACATAGTTCACCCCTCCACTTT.

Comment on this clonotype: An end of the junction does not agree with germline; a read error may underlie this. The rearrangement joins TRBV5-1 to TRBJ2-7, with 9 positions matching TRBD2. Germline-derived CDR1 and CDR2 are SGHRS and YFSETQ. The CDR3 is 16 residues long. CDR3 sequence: CASSLASSGKSYEQYF. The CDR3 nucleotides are TGTGCCAGCAGCTTGGCGTCTAGCGGGAAATCCTACGAGCAGTACTTC.

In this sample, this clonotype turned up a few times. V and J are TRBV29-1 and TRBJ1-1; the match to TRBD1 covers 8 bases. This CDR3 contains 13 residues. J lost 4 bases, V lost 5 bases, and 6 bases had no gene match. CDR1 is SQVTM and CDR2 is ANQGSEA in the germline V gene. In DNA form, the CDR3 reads TGCAGCGTTCGTCAGGGGGCTGTCACTGAAGCTTTCTTT. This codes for CSVRQGAVTEAFF.

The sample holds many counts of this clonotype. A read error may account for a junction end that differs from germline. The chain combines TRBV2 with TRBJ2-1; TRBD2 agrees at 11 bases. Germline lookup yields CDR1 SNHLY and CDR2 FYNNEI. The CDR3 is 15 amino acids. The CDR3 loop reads CASKTGTSGTNGQFF. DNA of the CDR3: TGTGCCAGCAAAACAGGGACTAGCGGTACAAATGGGCAGTTCTTC.

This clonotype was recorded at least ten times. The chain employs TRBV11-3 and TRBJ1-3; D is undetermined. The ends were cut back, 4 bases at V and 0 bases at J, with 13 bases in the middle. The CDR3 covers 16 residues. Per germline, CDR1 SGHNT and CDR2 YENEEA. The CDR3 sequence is CASSSGWAVSGNTIYF. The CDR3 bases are TGTGCCAGCAGCTCCGGGTGGGCAGTCTCTGGAAACACCATATATTTT. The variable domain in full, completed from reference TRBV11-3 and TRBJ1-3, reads EAGVVQSPRYKIIEKKQPVAFWCNPISGHNTLYWYLQNLGQGPELLIRYENEEAVDDSQLPKDRFSAERLKGVDSTLKIQPAELGDSAVYLCASSSGWAVSGNTIYFGEGSWLTVV.

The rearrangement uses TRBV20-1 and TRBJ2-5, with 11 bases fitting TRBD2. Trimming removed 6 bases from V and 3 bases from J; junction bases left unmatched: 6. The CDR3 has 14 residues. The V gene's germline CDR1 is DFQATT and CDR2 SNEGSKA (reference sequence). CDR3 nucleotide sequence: TGCAGTGCACTATCACTAGCGGGAGAAGAGACCCAGTACTTC. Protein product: CSALSLAGEETQYF.

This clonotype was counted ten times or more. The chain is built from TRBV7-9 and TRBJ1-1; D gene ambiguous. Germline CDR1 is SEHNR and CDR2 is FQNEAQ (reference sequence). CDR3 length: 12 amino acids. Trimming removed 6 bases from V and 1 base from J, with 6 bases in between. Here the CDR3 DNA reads TGTGCCAGCAGGCCTACGAACACTGAAGCTTTCTTT. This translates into CASRPTNTEAFF.

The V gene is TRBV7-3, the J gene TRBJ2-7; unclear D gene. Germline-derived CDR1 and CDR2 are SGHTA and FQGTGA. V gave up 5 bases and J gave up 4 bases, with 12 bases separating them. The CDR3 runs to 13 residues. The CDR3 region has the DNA TGTGCCAGCAGCAACGAGATACCGTACGAGCAGTACTTC. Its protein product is CASSNEIPYEQYF.

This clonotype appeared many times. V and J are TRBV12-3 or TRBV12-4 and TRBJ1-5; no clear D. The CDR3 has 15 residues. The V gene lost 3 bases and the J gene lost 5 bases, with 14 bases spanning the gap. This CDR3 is CASSFGRRTYQPQHF. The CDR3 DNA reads TGTGCCAGCAGTTTCGGGCGAAGAACTTATCAGCCCCAGCATTTT.

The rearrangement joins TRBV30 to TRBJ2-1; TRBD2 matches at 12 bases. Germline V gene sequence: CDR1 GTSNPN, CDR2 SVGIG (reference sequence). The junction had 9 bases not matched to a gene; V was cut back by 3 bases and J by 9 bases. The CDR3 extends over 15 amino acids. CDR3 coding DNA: TGTGCCTGGAGCATCGCCCTAGCGGGGGGGAGTGAGCAGTTCTTC. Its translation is CAWSIALAGGSEQFF.

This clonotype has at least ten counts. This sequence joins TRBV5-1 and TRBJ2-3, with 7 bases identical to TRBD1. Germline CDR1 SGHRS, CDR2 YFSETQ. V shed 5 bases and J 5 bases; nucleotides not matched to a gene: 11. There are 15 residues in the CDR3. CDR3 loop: CASSPGQSNLDTQYF. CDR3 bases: TGCGCCAGCAGTCCGGGACAGAGTAACCTAGATACGCAGTATTTT.

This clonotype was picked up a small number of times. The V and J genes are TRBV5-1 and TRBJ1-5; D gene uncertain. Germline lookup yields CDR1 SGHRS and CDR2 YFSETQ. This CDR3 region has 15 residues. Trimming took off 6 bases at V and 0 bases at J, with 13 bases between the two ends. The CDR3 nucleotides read TGCGCCAGCACCCCCACACCGTATAGCAATCAGCCCCAGCATTTT. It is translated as CASTPTPYSNQPQHF. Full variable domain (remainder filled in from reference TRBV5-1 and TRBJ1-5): KAGVTQTPRYLIKTRGQQVTLSCSPISGHRSVSWYQQTPGQGLQFLFEYFSETQRNKGNFPGRFSGRQFSNSRSEMNVSTLELGDSALYLCASTPTPYSNQPQHFGDGTRLSIL.

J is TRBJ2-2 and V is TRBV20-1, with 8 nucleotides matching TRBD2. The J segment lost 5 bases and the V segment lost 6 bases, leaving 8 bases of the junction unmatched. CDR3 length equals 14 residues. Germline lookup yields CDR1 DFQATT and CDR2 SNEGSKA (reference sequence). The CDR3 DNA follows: TGCAGTGCCCTCGGGGGGGGGGGGACCGGGGAGCTGTTTTTT. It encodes CSALGGGGTGELFF.

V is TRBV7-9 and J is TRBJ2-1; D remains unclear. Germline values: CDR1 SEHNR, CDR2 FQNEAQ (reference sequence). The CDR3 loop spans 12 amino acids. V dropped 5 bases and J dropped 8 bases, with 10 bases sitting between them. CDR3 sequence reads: CASSPARHEQFF. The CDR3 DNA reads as TGTGCCAGCAGCCCGGCGAGGCATGAGCAGTTCTTC.

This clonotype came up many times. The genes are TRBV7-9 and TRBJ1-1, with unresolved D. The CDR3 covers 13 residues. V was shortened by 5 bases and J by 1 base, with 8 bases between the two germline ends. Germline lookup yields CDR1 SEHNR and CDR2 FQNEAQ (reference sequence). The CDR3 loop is CASSIGGNTEAFF. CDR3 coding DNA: TGTGCCAGCAGCATAGGAGGGAACACTGAAGCTTTCTTT.

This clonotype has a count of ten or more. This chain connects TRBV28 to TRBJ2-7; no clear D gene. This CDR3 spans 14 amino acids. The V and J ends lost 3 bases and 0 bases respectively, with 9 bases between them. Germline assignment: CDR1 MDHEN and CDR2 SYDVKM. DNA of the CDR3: TGTGCCAGCAGTTTCCGAAGGAGCTCCTACGAGCAGTACTTC. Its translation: CASSFRRSSYEQYF.

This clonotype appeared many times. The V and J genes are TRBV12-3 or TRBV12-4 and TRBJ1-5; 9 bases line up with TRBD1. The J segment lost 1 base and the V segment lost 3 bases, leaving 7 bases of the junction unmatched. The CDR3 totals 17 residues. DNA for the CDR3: TGTGCCAGCAGTTTTGGGACAGGGTGGTTGAGCAATCAGCCCCAGCATTTT. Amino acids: CASSFGTGWLSNQPQHF.

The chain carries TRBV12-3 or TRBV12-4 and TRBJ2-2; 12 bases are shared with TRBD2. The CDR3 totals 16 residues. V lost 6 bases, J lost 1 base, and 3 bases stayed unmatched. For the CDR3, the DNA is TGTGCCAGCAGCAGGACTAGCGGGGTGAACACCGGGGAGCTGTTTTTT. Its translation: CASSRTSGVNTGELFF.

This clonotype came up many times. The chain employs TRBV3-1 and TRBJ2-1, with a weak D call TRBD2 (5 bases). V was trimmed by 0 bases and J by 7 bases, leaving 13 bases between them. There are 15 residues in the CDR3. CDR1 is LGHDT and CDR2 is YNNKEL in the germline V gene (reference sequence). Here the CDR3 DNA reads TGTGCCAGCAGCCAAGAAGGCCTAGCTAGGAATGAGCAGTTCTTC. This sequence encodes CASSQEGLARNEQFF.

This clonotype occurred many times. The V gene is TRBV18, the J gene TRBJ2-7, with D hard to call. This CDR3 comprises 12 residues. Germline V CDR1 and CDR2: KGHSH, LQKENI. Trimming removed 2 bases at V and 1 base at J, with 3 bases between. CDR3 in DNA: TGTGCCAGCTCACCAGAATCCTACGAGCAGTACTTC. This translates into CASSPESYEQYF.

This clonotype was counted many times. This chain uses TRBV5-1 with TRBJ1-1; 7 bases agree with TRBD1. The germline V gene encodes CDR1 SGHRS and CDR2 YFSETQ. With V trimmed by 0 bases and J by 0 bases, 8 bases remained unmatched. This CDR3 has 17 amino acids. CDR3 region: CASSLGGGQLLNTEAFF. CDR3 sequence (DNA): TGCGCCAGCAGCTTGGGGGGGGGACAGCTATTGAACACTGAAGCTTTCTTT.

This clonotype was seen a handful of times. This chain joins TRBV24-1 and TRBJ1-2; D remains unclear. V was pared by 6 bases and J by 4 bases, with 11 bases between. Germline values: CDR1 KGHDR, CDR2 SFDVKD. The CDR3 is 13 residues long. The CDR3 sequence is CATSSEGLYGYTF. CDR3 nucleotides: TGTGCCACCAGTTCTGAGGGTCTCTATGGCTACACCTTC.

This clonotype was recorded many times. CDR3 sequence: CSAQGGAPDTQYF. The CDR3 DNA follows: TGCAGTGCCCAGGGCGGGGCCCCAGATACGCAGTATTTT. The rearrangement links TRBV20-1 to TRBJ2-3; D might be TRBD2 (6 bases). The V and J ends lost 6 bases and 4 bases respectively, with 14 bases between them. Per germline, CDR1 DFQATT and CDR2 SNEGSKA (reference sequence). The CDR3 extends over 13 amino acids.